Reported below is one TCR beta chain. No antigen is known for it. All donors participated as healthy donors of bone marrow. The CDR3 is 14 residues long. V was cut by 0 bases and J by 1 base, with 7 bases left in between. Per germline, CDR1 SGHRS and CDR2 YFSETQ. It was with 60 Vbeta and 13 Jbeta primers that the PCR ran. Assay: immunoSEQ multiplex PCR; the TCRdb copy retains only in-frame clones and omits some. The table lists 140,000 or so clones, roughly 62% of them singletons. This record belongs to a study of cytomegalovirus exposure and HLA in healthy donors. Background on the study: One earlier analysis, a look at 200 million or so T cells, found 117 million unique TCR beta sequences.

Study results and caveats: Segments of the TCR beta V type were, in most cases, productive about 87% or about 30% of the time in an earlier analysis. In a later analysis, HLA-associated TCR beta chains were more clonally expanded than equally common others.

The chain recombines TRBV5-1 with TRBJ1-1; D gene ambiguous. This clonotype was sampled from a male donor in good health and CMV-seronegative. Sample: PBMCs. CDR3 amino acids: CASSLGGGNTEAFF. CDR3 nucleotides: TGCGCCAGCAGCTTGGGGGGAGGGAACACTGAAGCTTTCTTT.